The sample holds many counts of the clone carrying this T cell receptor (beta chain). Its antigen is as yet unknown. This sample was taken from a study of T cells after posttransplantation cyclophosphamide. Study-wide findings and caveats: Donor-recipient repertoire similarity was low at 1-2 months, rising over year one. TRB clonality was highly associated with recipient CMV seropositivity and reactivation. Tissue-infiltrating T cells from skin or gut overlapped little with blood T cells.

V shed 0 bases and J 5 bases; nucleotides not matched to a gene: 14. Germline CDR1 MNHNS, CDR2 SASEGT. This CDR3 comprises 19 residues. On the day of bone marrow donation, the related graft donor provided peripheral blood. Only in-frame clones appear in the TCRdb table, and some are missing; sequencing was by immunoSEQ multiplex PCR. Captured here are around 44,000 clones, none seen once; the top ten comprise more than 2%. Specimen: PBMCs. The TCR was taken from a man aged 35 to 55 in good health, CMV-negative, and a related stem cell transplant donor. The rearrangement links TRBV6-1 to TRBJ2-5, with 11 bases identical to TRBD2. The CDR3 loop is CASSEARLVAGGIRETQYF. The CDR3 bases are TGTGCCAGCAGTGAAGCGCGATTGGTAGCGGGGGGGATTAGGGAGACCCAGTACTTC.